Sequencing of this T cell receptor (beta chain) was carried out in a study of T cell responses to AZD1222 COVID-19 vaccine. General study points: Females outnumbered males among donors, who were mostly white British; clonal diversity was possibly underestimated. Within unmutated variant regions lay the reported targets of nearly half of spike-specific TCRs.

To note about this clone: The target antigen is unknown.

Sequencing was performed with immunoSEQ multiplex PCR; in TCRdb, only in-frame clones are kept and a portion is missing. The table has about 180,000 clones, about 86% seen once. This receptor was identified in an adult who received the AZD1222 COVID-19 vaccine. This specimen consisted of peripheral blood, obtained 28 days after the second AZD1222 dose.

DNA for the CDR3: TGTGCCAGTAGTATACAGGGCTACAATGAGCAGTTCTTC. This codes for CASSIQGYNEQFF. This sequence joins TRBV19 and TRBJ2-1; tentatively, D is TRBD1 (5 bases). The CDR3 consists of 13 residues. Germline CDR1 reads LNHDA; CDR2 reads SQIVND (reference sequence). Trimming removed 2 bases from V and 3 bases from J, with 5 bases in between.